This TCR beta chain derives from a study of cytomegalovirus exposure and HLA in healthy donors. On the study more broadly: The platform used for the 120 validation repertoires matched that of the approximately 640 first-cohort repertoires, a later analysis reported. Findings of the study overall: Most TCR sequences were seen very rarely across donors, but some public TCRs occurred in many.

This clone showed up just once. Antigen unknown. The donors formed part of the 120-subject validation cohort, distinct from the roughly 660-subject first cohort. TCRdb's copy holds only in-frame clones and misses some; the assay was immunoSEQ multiplex PCR. Among fewer than 350,000 clones listed, 88% were seen once. The CDR3 is 15 amino acids. Germline CDR1 reads SGHRS; CDR2 reads YFSETQ. V lost 0 bases to trimming and J lost 0 bases, with 10 bases between them. The clonotype originates from a woman in her late teens or twenties in good health and CMV-seronegative. The gene calls are TRBV5-1 and TRBJ2-7; D gene unclear. The sequenced sample was PBMCs. The DNA of the CDR3 is TGCGCCAGCAGCTTGGCCGGAGCGAGCTCCTACGAGCAGTACTTC. The encoded protein is CASSLAGASSYEQYF.